This passage covers 11 T cell receptor beta chains from one sample sequenced in a study of blood T cells in healthy people across ages. The second PCR ran about 6 to 11 cycles with a sample-barcoded 5' primer and J-beta primers. TCRdb passed the 5' RACE reads through MiXCR, listing each CDR3 protein once. The repertoire holds fewer than 950,000 distinct CDR3 sequences, with about 48% as singletons. The source material was blood. These receptor sequences come from an elderly man in good health.

The rearrangement uses TRBV29-1 and TRBJ1-2, with 8 bases aligning to TRBD1. Germline V gene lookup returns CDR1 SQVTM and CDR2 ANQGSEA. V was clipped by 4 bases and J by 6 bases; unmatched bases: 7. This CDR3 comprises 13 residues. CDR3 residues: CSVGLDRANGYTF. CDR3 coding DNA: TGCAGCGTTGGTTTGGACAGGGCGAATGGCTACACCTTC.

This clonotype was observed a handful of times. A much larger clone differs from this one at a single base, so this may be a read error. V is TRBV11-2 and J is TRBJ2-7, with D possibly TRBD2 on 6 matching bases. The V gene lost 5 bases and the J gene lost 3 bases, with 14 bases spanning the gap. The germline V gene has CDR1 SGHAT and CDR2 FQNNGV. This CDR3 comprises 14 residues. In DNA, the CDR3 is TGTGCCAGCAGCGTATATCCGGGGGACTACGAGCAGTACTTC. Encoded protein: CASSVYPGDYEQYF.

This clonotype has just one count. The chain links TRBV11-2 to TRBJ2-5; 12 bases fit TRBD2. The CDR3 runs to 17 residues. J gave up 0 bases and V 5 bases, and 7 bases lay outside the gene matches. Germline V CDR1 and CDR2: SGHAT, FQNNGV. This CDR3 reads CASSARTSGTHQETQYF. DNA of the CDR3: TGTGCCAGCAGCGCCCGGACTAGCGGGACTCACCAAGAGACCCAGTACTTC.

This clonotype showed up just a few times. The chain carries TRBV6-6 and TRBJ2-5; D perhaps matches TRBD2 (5 bases). V lost 0 bases and J lost 5, with 13 bases in between. Germline values: CDR1 MNHNY, CDR2 SVGAGI (reference sequence). The CDR3 spans 15 residues. For the CDR3, the DNA is TGTGCCAGCAGTTACTCGGTGCTCGGGGTGGAGACCCAGTACTTC. The encoded protein is CASSYSVLGVETQYF.

There are a few counts of this clonotype. The chain recombines TRBV5-1 with TRBJ2-1; D may be TRBD2 (6 bases). V dropped 5 bases and J dropped 2 bases, with 17 bases sitting between them. CDR3 length equals 16 residues. Germline values: CDR1 SGHRS, CDR2 YFSETQ. The CDR3 coding sequence is TGCGCCAGCAGTTCCCGACTAGGCAGGGCCTACAATGAGCAGTTCTTC. Amino acids: CASSSRLGRAYNEQFF.

This clonotype was detected once. The rearrangement links TRBV4-2 to TRBJ2-4, with 7 bases matching TRBD1. The DNA matches TRBJ2-7 better at its end, which makes the J call doubtful. The length of the CDR3 is 15 residues. The germline CDR1 and CDR2 sequences are LGHNA and YNFKEQ. The CDR3 spells CASSQLIQGAYEQYF. The CDR3 DNA reads as TGTGCCAGCAGCCAATTAATTCAGGGGGCCTACGAGCAGTACTTC.

The chain combines TRBV20-1 with TRBJ1-1, with TRBD1 as a possible D gene (5 bases). The V end was cut by 6 bases, the J end by 1 base, with 18 bases between. CDR1 DFQATT and CDR2 SNEGSKA come from the germline V gene (reference sequence). The length of the CDR3 is 15 residues. The CDR3 sequence is CSAPPAGRANTEAFF. DNA of the CDR3: TGCAGTGCCCCCCCCGCGGGGCGGGCGAACACTGAAGCTTTCTTT.

The count of this clonotype is one. This chain joins TRBV29-1 and TRBJ2-3; possibly TRBD1 or TRBD2 for D (5 bases each). Germline loops: CDR1 SQVTM, CDR2 ANQGSEA. The length of the CDR3 is 13 residues. The V and J ends lost 6 bases and 0 bases respectively, with 10 bases between them. Written as DNA, the CDR3 is TGCAGCGTGACGAGGGGAAGCACAGATACGCAGTATTTT. Amino acids: CSVTRGSTDTQYF.

The V gene is TRBV7-3, the J gene TRBJ2-5, with TRBD1 identical over 11 bases. The CDR3 extends over 14 amino acids. The J segment lost 7 bases and the V segment lost 0 bases, leaving 1 base of the junction unmatched. From germline, CDR1 is SGHTA and CDR2 FQGTGA. CDR3 residues: CASSLTGTGGTQYF. CDR3 DNA: TGTGCCAGCAGCTTAACTGGGACAGGGGGGACCCAGTACTTC.

This clonotype came up a few times. The chain joins TRBV4-2 to TRBJ2-5, with TRBD1 matching 9 bases. The CDR3 contains 15 residues. V shed 4 bases and J 1 base; nucleotides not matched to a gene: 4. Germline CDR1 LGHNA, CDR2 YNFKEQ. In nucleotides, the CDR3 is TGTGCCAGCAGCCGTACGGGACAGGGCCAAGAGACCCAGTACTTC. Protein sequence: CASSRTGQGQETQYF.

V and J are TRBV6-6 and TRBJ1-2, with TRBD1 matching 7 bases. The trim removed 5 bases at V and 1 base at J, leaving 4 bases unmatched. CDR1 is MNHNY and CDR2 is SVGAGI in the germline V gene (reference sequence). The CDR3 consists of 14 residues. CDR3 bases: TGTGCCAGCAGTGACGGGACAGATAACTATGGCTACACCTTC. Amino acid sequence: CASSDGTDNYGYTF.